The 14 T cell receptor beta chains below come from one sample, sequenced in a study of control samples from healthy donors and cancer patients. Assay used: immunoSEQ multiplex PCR; TCRdb lists only in-frame clones, some missing. The sample records about 120,000 clones, roughly 90% being singletons. The sample was blood. These receptors were obtained from a man aged 50-60 years in good health.

This sequence joins TRBV10-3 and TRBJ2-1; a possible D gene is TRBD1 (5 bases). The V gene lost 6 bases and the J gene lost 0 bases, with 15 bases spanning the gap. This CDR3 has 16 residues. Germline V gene sequence: CDR1 ENHRY, CDR2 SYGVKD. CDR3 sequence (DNA): TGTGCCATCAGCGGTTGGGGCGGTAGCTCCTACAATGAGCAGTTCTTC. Amino acids: CAISGWGGSSYNEQFF.

CDR3 in DNA: TGTGCCAGCAGCTTAGACGGCTATGGCTACACCTTC. Residues: CASSLDGYGYTF. The J gene is TRBJ1-2, the V gene TRBV11-2; D gene uncertain. The germline V gene encodes CDR1 SGHAT and CDR2 FQNNGV. CDR3 length equals 12 residues. Trimming left V 0 bases short and J 4 bases short, with 3 bases between.

This chain joins TRBV2 and TRBJ1-5; unclear D gene. CDR3 length: 14 amino acids. Trimming took 4 bases from V and 4 from J, leaving 11 bases between them. Germline V lookup: CDR1 SNHLY, CDR2 FYNNEI. CDR3 nucleotides: TGTGCCAGCAGTGTAGAAAGACAAAATCAGCCCCAGCATTTT. The encoded protein is CASSVERQNQPQHF.

The rearrangement joins TRBV7-2 to TRBJ1-1; the D gene is possibly TRBD1 (5 bases). Germline-derived CDR1 and CDR2 are SGHTA and FQGNSA. The CDR3 consists of 13 residues. V lost 5 bases to trimming and J lost 3 bases, with 10 bases between them. CDR3 amino acids: CASSQGHYTEAFF. In DNA form, the CDR3 reads TGTGCCAGCAGCCAGGGCCACTACACTGAAGCTTTCTTT.

This clone was seen once. The rearrangement links TRBV12-5 to TRBJ1-1; D gene ambiguous. V lost 7 bases to trimming and J lost 4 bases, with 10 bases between them. The CDR3 length is 12 residues. Germline loops: CDR1 LGHNT, CDR2 FRNRAP. Here the CDR3 reads CASAQRPTEAFF. The CDR3, as DNA: TGTGCTAGTGCCCAAAGGCCCACTGAAGCTTTCTTT.

V is TRBV2 and J is TRBJ2-7; possible D gene TRBD2, 6 bases. Trimming left V 6 bases short and J 0 bases short, with 9 bases between. The germline CDR1 and CDR2 sequences are SNHLY and FYNNEI. The CDR3 consists of 13 residues. CDR3 sequence reads: CASREGLSYEQYF. As DNA, the CDR3 is TGTGCCAGCAGGGAGGGCCTCTCCTACGAGCAGTACTTC.

This clone has just a few counts. Distinct nucleotide sequences in the sample also encode this CDR3. The V call is TRBV27, the J call TRBJ1-5, with TRBD1 as a possible D gene (5 bases). The V end lost 5 bases, the J end lost 0 bases, and 5 bases lay between the germline ends. The CDR3 is 13 amino acids. The germline gives CDR1 MNHEY, CDR2 SMNVEV (reference sequence). Here the CDR3 reads CASSGGSNQPQHF. The CDR3 DNA reads as TGTGCCAGCAGTGGGGGTAGCAATCAGCCCCAGCATTTT.

The V gene is TRBV6-2 or TRBV6-3, the J gene TRBJ1-2; D perhaps matches TRBD1 (5 bases). Per germline, CDR1 MNHEY and CDR2 SVGEGT. The CDR3 runs to 13 residues. V lost 5 bases to trimming and J lost 4 bases, with 11 bases between them. As DNA, the CDR3 is TGTGCCAGCAGTCCCCACGGGGGCTATGGCTACACCTTC. It translates to CASSPHGGYGYTF.

The chain has TRBV12-3 or TRBV12-4 and TRBJ2-1; D is possibly TRBD2 (6 bases). V lost 4 bases and J 9 bases, leaving 7 bases between the germline ends. The CDR3 has 11 residues. The CDR3 region has the DNA TGTGCCAGCAGTTACGGGGGTGAGCAGTTCTTC. Translated, it gives CASSYGGEQFF.

The chain joins TRBV5-1 to TRBJ1-1; possible D gene TRBD1, 6 bases. The ends were cut back, 1 base at V and 2 bases at J, with 9 bases in the middle. The CDR3 spans 14 residues. Germline V gene data show CDR1 as SGHRS and CDR2 as YFSETQ. The DNA for the CDR3 is TGCGCCAGCAGCTTGCACAGGGTAAACACTGAAGCTTTCTTT. This encodes CASSLHRVNTEAFF.

V gene TRBV7-2 combines with J gene TRBJ1-6; no reliable D call. Trimming stripped 2 bases from V and 3 bases from J, with 11 bases between. In germline, CDR1 is SGHTA, CDR2 FQGNSA. The CDR3 totals 16 residues. The CDR3 sequence is CASSLRGGVYNSPLHF. The DNA for the CDR3 is TGTGCCAGCAGCTTAAGAGGAGGCGTCTATAATTCACCCCTCCACTTT.

This chain connects TRBV19 to TRBJ1-5; the D is unclear. Germline assignment: CDR1 LNHDA and CDR2 SQIVND (reference sequence). The CDR3 length is 16 residues. V shed 3 bases and J shed 7 bases, with 19 bases lying between them. In DNA, the CDR3 is TGTGCCAGTAGTATTGGTAGAGGTACCATCTTCCAGCCCCAGCATTTT. Protein sequence: CASSIGRGTIFQPQHF.

The chain couples TRBV11-2 to TRBJ2-6; D is uncertain. The CDR3 sequence is 16 residues long. Germline V gene lookup returns CDR1 SGHAT and CDR2 FQNNGV. V lost 1 base to trimming and J lost 0 bases, with 7 bases between them. The CDR3 protein is CASSLATFSGANVLTF. CDR3 bases: TGTGCCAGCAGCTTAGCTACTTTCTCTGGGGCCAACGTCCTGACTTTC.

This chain connects TRBV2 to TRBJ1-4; the D gene is possibly TRBD1 (5 bases). Per the germline V gene, CDR1 is SNHLY and CDR2 is FYNNEI. V gave up 10 bases and J gave up 3 bases, with 12 bases separating them. There are 13 residues in the CDR3. Written as DNA, the CDR3 is TGTGCCACCAGGGTAGGCGCTAATGAAAAACTGTTTTTT. Its translation: CATRVGANEKLFF.